This T cell receptor (beta chain) was recorded in a study of T cells in Graves' hyperthyroidism and ophthalmopathy. Notes on the study in general: By a 13 V-J model, ophthalmopathy was set apart from stable hyperthyroidism.

The source material, RNA transcripts, was used to amplify TCR beta CDR3 regions. HTBI primers drove first-round RT-PCR of the TCR CDR3. TCRdb analysed the multiplex PCR reads with MiXCR anew, one entry per CDR3 protein. The data show about 740,000 distinct CDR3 sequences, around 15% seen once. Disease duration under 2 months; hyperthyroidism patients were aged 18 to 65. Lactation, pregnancy, other autoimmune disease or uncontrolled infection led to exclusion of patients. Used for diagnoses were clinical symptoms, serum thyroxine and TRAb, thyroid ultrasound and orbital computed tomography. This clonotype was counted many times. Its antigen is as yet unknown. Trimming pared 3 bases from V and 5 bases from J, leaving 7 bases between. Germline V gives CDR1 ENHRY, CDR2 SYGVKD. The CDR3 spans 12 residues.

The rearrangement joins TRBV10-3 to TRBJ1-1, with D possibly being TRBD1 (6 bases). The receptor comes from a woman between 18 and 29 years old with Graves' hyperthyroidism. Material: blood. CDR3 loop: CAISERGTEAFF. In DNA form, the CDR3 reads TGTGCCATCAGTGAAAGGGGGACTGAAGCTTTCTTT.